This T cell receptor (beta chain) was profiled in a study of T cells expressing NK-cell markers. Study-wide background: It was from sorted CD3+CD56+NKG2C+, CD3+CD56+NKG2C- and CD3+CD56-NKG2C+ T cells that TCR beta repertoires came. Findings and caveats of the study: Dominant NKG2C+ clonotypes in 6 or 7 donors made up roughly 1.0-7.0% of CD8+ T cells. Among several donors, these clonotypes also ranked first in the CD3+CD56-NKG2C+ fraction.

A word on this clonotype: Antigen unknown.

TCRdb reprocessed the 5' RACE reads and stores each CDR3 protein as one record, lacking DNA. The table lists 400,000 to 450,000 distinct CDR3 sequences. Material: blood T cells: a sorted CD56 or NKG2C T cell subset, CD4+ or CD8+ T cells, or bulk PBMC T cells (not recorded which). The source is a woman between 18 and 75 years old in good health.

CDR3 residues: CASSKEGRAHSGNTIYF. V usage is TRBV21-1 and J usage is TRBJ1-3. TRBV21-1 is a recognized pseudogene. CDR3 length: 17 amino acids.